The present TCR beta chain was sequenced within a study of blood T cell repertoires in COVID-19. At the level of the study: Acute and convalescent COVID-19 samples came from the United States, Italy and Spain. PBMCs, B-cell-depleted T cells, or T cells were the source of the cDNA or gDNA that made up the material.

The germline V gene encodes CDR1 MGHDK and CDR2 SYGVNS. The CDR3 length is 12 residues. Trimming removed 6 bases at V and 7 bases at J, with 7 bases between. In the study's own analysis: Amplification with reference gene primers provided the estimates of nucleated cell counts. Sequencing used immunoSEQ multiplex PCR; TCRdb keeps in-frame clones, though not all of them. Clonal size and the V and J genes are those of that table, whereas D and trimming came from the DNA. The data hold around 170,000 clones, with nearly 90% observed a single time. The receptor comes from a man younger than 35 who had recovered from COVID-19. The sample consisted of peripheral blood. The rearrangement joins TRBV25-1 to TRBJ1-6; no firm D call. CDR3 protein: CASRGQNSPLHF. The CDR3 DNA sequence: TGTGCCAGCAGGGGCCAGAATTCACCCCTCCACTTT.